This T cell receptor (beta chain) was recovered during a study of early T cells in non-severe SARS-CoV-2 infection. About this clonotype itself: This may come from a read error, since a much larger clone is one base off.

CDR1 and CDR2 (germline): SGHTA, FQGNSA. The length of the CDR3 is 15 residues. Researchers attached unique molecular identifiers to individual cDNA molecules. MiXCR was run by TCRdb on the 5' RACE reads, yielding one entry per CDR3 protein. The table includes tens of thousands of distinct CDR3 sequences, over 4.5% detected once. Sequenced material: whole blood. This chain links TRBV7-2 with TRBJ1-2, with D tentatively TRBD1 (5 bases). The source is an adult who was a healthcare worker with PCR-confirmed SARS-CoV-2 infection or an uninfected control (not recorded which). DNA of the CDR3: TGTGCCAGCAGCTTCCTCAGGACAACTAACAATGGCTACACCTTC. Translated: CASSFLRTTNNGYTF.